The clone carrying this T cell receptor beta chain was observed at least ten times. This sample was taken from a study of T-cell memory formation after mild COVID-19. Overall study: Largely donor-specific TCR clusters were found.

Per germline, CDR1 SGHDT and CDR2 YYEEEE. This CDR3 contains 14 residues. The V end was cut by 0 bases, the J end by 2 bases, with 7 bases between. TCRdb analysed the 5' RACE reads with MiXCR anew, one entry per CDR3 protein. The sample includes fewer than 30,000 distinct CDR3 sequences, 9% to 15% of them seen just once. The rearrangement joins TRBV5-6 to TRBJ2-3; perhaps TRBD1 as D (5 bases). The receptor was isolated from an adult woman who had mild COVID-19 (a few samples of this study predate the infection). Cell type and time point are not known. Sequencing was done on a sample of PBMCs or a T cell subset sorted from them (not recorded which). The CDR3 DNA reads TGTGCCAGCAGCTTGGGGGGCCACACAGATACGCAGTATTTT. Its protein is CASSLGGHTDTQYF.